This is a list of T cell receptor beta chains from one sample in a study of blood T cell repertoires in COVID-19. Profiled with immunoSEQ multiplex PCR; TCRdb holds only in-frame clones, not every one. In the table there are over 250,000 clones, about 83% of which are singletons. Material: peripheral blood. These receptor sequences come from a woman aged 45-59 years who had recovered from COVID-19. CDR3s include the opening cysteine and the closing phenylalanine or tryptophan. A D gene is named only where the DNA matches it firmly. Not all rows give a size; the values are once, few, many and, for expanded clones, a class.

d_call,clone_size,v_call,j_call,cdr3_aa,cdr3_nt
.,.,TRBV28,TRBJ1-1,CASSSTGMNTEAFF,TGTGCCAGCAGTTCGACAGGTATGAACACTGAAGCTTTCTTT
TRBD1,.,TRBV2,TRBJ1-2,CASRDRVNYGYTF,TGTGCCAGCAGAGACAGGGTTAACTATGGCTACACCTTC
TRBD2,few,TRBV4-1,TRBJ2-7,CASSPGPAGGYEQYF,TGCGCCAGCAGCCCTGGTCCAGCGGGAGGCTACGAGCAGTACTTC
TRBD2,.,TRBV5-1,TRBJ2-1,CASSPYPAGDYNEQFF,TGCGCCAGCAGCCCCTACCCAGCGGGAGACTACAATGAGCAGTTCTTC
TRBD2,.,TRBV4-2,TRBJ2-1,CASSDGLAGGYEQFF,TGTGCCAGCAGCGATGGACTAGCGGGAGGTTATGAGCAGTTCTTC
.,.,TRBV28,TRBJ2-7,CASSLALEQYF,TGTGCCAGCAGTTTAGCGCTCGAGCAGTACTTC
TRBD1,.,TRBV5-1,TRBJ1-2,CASSLGAATGNGYTF,TGCGCCAGCAGCTTGGGGGCCGCGACAGGGAACGGCTACACCTTC
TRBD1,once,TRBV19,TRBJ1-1,CASSIGGQGARAFF,TGTGCCAGTAGTATAGGGGGACAGGGGGCGCGGGCTTTCTTT
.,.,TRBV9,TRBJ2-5,CASSVASTFQETQYF,TGTGCCAGCAGCGTAGCGAGCACTTTCCAAGAGACCCAGTACTTC
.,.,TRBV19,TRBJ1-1,CASSPWEPRNTEAFF,TGTGCCAGTAGTCCCTGGGAGCCTAGGAACACTGAAGCTTTCTTT
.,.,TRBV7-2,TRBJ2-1,CASSLGGDSLEQFF,TGTGCCAGCAGCTTAGGCGGGGACTCCCTTGAGCAGTTCTTC
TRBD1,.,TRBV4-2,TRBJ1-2,CASSQFGQDEGYTF,TGTGCCAGCAGCCAGTTCGGACAGGACGAAGGCTACACCTTC
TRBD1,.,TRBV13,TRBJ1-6,CASSPKSDRVGSPLHF,TGTGCCAGCAGCCCAAAAAGCGACAGGGTGGGTTCACCCCTCCACTTT
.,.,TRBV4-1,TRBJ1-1,CASKWQSEMNTEAFF,TGCGCCAGCAAGTGGCAGAGCGAAATGAACACTGAAGCTTTCTTT
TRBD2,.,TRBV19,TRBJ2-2,CASSIDSGRNTGELFF,TGTGCCAGTAGTATAGATAGCGGGAGGAACACCGGGGAGCTGTTTTTT
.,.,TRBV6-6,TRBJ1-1,CASSVYRFKNTEAFF,TGTGCCAGCAGTGTTTACAGGTTTAAGAACACTGAAGCTTTCTTT
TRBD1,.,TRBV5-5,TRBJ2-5,CASYRQGEETQYF,TGTGCCAGCTACCGACAGGGCGAAGAGACCCAGTACTTC
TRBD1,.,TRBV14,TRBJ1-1,CASSHGQGALAFF,TGTGCCAGCAGCCATGGACAGGGGGCGCTGGCTTTCTTT
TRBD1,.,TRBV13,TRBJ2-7,CASSLQLGQGGSYEQYF,TGTGCCAGCAGCCTACAGCTGGGACAGGGAGGCTCCTACGAGCAGTACTTC
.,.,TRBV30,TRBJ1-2,CAWYQRVYTF,TGTGCCTGGTATCAAAGAGTCTACACCTTC
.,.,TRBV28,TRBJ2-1,CASSLERTFYNEQFF,TGTGCCAGCAGTTTGGAAAGGACTTTTTACAATGAGCAGTTCTTC
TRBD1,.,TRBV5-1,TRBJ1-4,CASSFGRRDRVNEKLFF,TGCGCCAGCAGCTTCGGGCGGCGGGACAGGGTTAATGAAAAACTGTTTTTT
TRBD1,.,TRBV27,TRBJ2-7,CASSFTGQGYEQYF,TGTGCCAGCAGTTTTACAGGACAGGGCTACGAGCAGTACTTC
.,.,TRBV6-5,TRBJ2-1,CASSYQFSRNNEQFF,TGTGCCAGCAGTTACCAATTCTCCAGGAACAATGAGCAGTTCTTC
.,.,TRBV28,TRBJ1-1,CASSLRVAEAFF,TGTGCCAGCAGTCTTCGCGTTGCTGAAGCTTTCTTT
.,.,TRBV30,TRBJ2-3,CAWKGAVSTDTQYF,TGTGCCTGGAAGGGAGCGGTTAGCACAGATACGCAGTATTTT
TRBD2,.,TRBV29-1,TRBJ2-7,CSVLLAGGPTYEQYF,TGCAGCGTTTTACTAGCGGGAGGGCCTACCTACGAGCAGTACTTC
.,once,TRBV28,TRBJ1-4,CASSLRPRGMFF,TGTGCCAGCAGTTTAAGGCCAAGAGGGATGTTTTTT
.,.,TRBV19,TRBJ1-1,CASSYGANTEAFF,TGTGCCAGTAGTTATGGGGCTAACACTGAAGCTTTCTTT
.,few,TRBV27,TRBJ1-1,CASSSGTQAFF,TGTGCCAGCAGTAGCGGGACTCAAGCTTTCTTT
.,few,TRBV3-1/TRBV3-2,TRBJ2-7,CASSSDPRGSYEQYF,TGTGCCAGCAGCTCAGATCCCAGGGGTTCCTACGAGCAGTACTTC
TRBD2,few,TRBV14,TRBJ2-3,CASSQESGKYTQYF,TGTGCCAGCAGCCAAGAGAGCGGGAAATATACGCAGTATTTT
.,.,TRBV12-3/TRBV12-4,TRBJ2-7,CASSYTGFYEQYF,TGTGCCAGCAGTTATACAGGATTCTACGAGCAGTACTTC
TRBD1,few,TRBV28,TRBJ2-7,CASRTGQGPYEQYF,TGTGCCAGCAGAACGGGACAGGGCCCCTACGAGCAGTACTTC
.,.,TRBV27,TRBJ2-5,CASSLKYGSGLYQETQYF,TGTGCCAGCAGTTTAAAATATGGGAGCGGGTTGTACCAAGAGACCCAGTACTTC
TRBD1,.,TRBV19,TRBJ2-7,CASNTGTGFYEQYF,TGTGCCAGTAACACGGGGACAGGGTTCTACGAGCAGTACTTC
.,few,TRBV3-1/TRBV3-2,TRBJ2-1,CASSQDPAGTYNEQFF,TGTGCCAGCAGCCAAGATCCGGCGGGAACGTACAATGAGCAGTTCTTC
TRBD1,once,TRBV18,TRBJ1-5,CASSPTGGWDQPQHF,TGTGCCAGCTCACCGACAGGGGGCTGGGATCAGCCCCAGCATTTT
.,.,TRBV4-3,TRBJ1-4,CASSQVGWGTGEKLFF,TGCGCCAGCAGCCAAGTGGGTTGGGGGACTGGAGAAAAACTGTTTTTT
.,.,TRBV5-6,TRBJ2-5,CASSSGLQETQYF,TGTGCCAGCAGCTCGGGACTCCAAGAGACCCAGTACTTC
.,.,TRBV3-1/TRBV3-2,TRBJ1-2,CASSQVVGANYGYTF,TGTGCCAGCAGCCAAGTTGTGGGCGCTAACTATGGCTACACCTTC
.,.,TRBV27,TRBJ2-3,CASSPGLYTDTQYF,TGTGCCAGCAGTCCAGGACTTTACACAGATACGCAGTATTTT
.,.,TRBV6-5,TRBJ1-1,CASSPGYPNTEAFF,TGTGCCAGCAGCCCAGGATACCCGAACACTGAAGCTTTCTTT
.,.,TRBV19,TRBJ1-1,CASSSTGNTEAFF,TGTGCCAGTAGTTCAACGGGAAACACTGAAGCTTTCTTT
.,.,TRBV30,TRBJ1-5,CAWNPGQNQPQHF,TGTGCCTGGAATCCTGGACAAAATCAGCCCCAGCATTTT
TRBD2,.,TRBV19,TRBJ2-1,CASSIGTSGDNEQFF,TGTGCCAGTAGTATTGGGACTAGCGGAGACAATGAGCAGTTCTTC
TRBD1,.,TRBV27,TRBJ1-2,CASSLSSGTGIANYGYTF,TGTGCCAGCAGTTTGTCTTCCGGGACAGGGATCGCTAACTATGGCTACACCTTC
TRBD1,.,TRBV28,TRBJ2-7,CASSNGQGWYEQYF,TGTGCCAGCAGTAACGGACAGGGTTGGTACGAGCAGTACTTC
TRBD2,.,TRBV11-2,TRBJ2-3,CASSFSWTSGYGTDTQYF,TGTGCCAGCAGCTTTTCGTGGACTAGCGGTTATGGCACAGATACGCAGTATTTT
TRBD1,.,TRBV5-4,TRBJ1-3,CASSLTGGSGNTIYF,TGTGCCAGCAGCTTGACAGGGGGCTCTGGAAACACCATATATTTT
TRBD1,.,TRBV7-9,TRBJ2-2,CASRWGQGNTGELFF,TGTGCCAGCAGATGGGGACAGGGTAACACCGGGGAGCTGTTTTTT
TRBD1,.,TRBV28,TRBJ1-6,CASSLVTGVDSPLHF,TGTGCCAGCAGTTTAGTCACAGGGGTGGATTCACCCCTCCACTTT
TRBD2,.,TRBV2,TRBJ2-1,CAGRGQRGSNEQFF,TGTGCCGGTCGGGGGCAGCGGGGGAGCAATGAGCAGTTCTTC
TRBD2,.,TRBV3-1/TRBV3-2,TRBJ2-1,CASSQVERGGFEQFF,TGTGCCAGCAGCCAAGTGGAGCGGGGGGGCTTTGAGCAGTTCTTC
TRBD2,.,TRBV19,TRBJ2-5,CASSIGWAGGQETQYF,TGTGCCAGTAGTATCGGCTGGGCCGGGGGGCAAGAGACCCAGTACTTC